This T cell receptor (beta chain) was identified in a study of blood T cells in healthy people across ages. A sample-barcoded 5' primer and a J-beta primer mix were used in a second PCR of roughly 7 to 12 cycles. All cDNA molecules were each tagged by a template-switch adaptor with 12 random nucleotides. Each CDR3 protein is one row after TCRdb ran MiXCR on the 5' RACE reads. The table lists roughly 1,300,000 distinct CDR3 sequences, 55% to 75% of them singletons. A single count supports this clonotype. The sequenced sample was blood. The sequence derives from a man in his late teens or twenties in good health.

The CDR3 DNA sequence: TGTGCCAGCAGCCGACCGGGACAGTACAATGAGCAGTTCTTC. Its translation: CASSRPGQYNEQFF. The chain employs TRBV7-9 and TRBJ2-1; 7 bases are shared with TRBD1. This CDR3 has 14 residues. V gave up 5 bases and J gave up 4 bases; unmatched junction bases: 5. Germline values: CDR1 SEHNR, CDR2 FQNEAQ (reference sequence). Using reference TRBV7-9 and TRBJ2-1 for the parts outside the CDR3, the full variable domain is DTGVSQNPRHKITKRGQNVTFRCDPISEHNRLYWYRQTLGQGPEFLTYFQNEAQLEKSRLLSDRFSAERPKGSFSTLEIQRTEQGDSAMYLCASSRPGQYNEQFFGPGTRLTVL.